This entry features one T cell receptor (beta chain) sequence. TCRbeta library construction was performed incorporating unique molecular identifiers. Using its own MiXCR run on the PCR reads, TCRdb lists one record per CDR3 protein. This sample has hundreds of thousands of distinct CDR3 sequences, with approximately 15% found just once. This record comes from a study of T-cell reconstitution after alpha-beta-depleted transplantation in children. This CDR3 comprises 14 residues. Germline V gives CDR1 LGHNA, CDR2 YSLEER. Trimming took off 6 bases at V and 6 bases at J, with 14 bases between the two ends.

The sequences come from PBMCs from the stem cell graft donor, collected from the stem cell graft. V and J are TRBV4-3 and TRBJ2-2, with D maybe TRBD1 (6 bases). The receptor was derived from a human donor who donated a stem cell graft to a child with acute myeloid leukemia. CDR3 DNA sequence: TGCGCCAGCAGGGGGGCGGCTTTCTCCGGGGAGCTGTTTTTT. Residues: CASRGAAFSGELFF.